This T cell receptor beta chain was recovered during a study of CD8+CD57+ T cells in acquired aplastic anemia. Across the study: DNA per sorted CD4+ or CD8+ sample ranged roughly 0.18 to 30 ug, averaging 3.2 ug. General study results and limits: Around 30 was the count of CD8+ CDR3 sequences that patients shared with controls. Patients and healthy controls showed no significant CD8+ Simpson's diversity difference.

Germline lookup yields CDR1 SGHTA and CDR2 FQGTGA. The V gene lost 8 bases and the J gene lost 8 bases, with 16 bases spanning the gap. The CDR3 spans 13 residues. This clonotype showed up many times. Its cognate antigen is unknown. The use of genomic DNA as template underpinned the TCR beta VDJ and CDR3 profiling. From the reads, TCRdb called clonotypes with MiXCR, one entry per CDR3 protein. The sample lists 150,000 to 200,000 distinct CDR3 sequences; around 66% were seen once. V is TRBV7-3 and J is TRBJ2-1; perhaps TRBD2 as D (5 bases). The sample consisted of sorted CD4+, CD8+, or CD8+CD57+ T cells (not recorded which) from PBMCs. The TCR was taken from a human donor with severe aplastic anemia or a healthy control (not recorded which). CDR3 in amino acids: CASASGLVDEQFF. Here the CDR3 DNA reads TGTGCCAGCGCCTCCGGACTTGTGGATGAGCAGTTCTTC.